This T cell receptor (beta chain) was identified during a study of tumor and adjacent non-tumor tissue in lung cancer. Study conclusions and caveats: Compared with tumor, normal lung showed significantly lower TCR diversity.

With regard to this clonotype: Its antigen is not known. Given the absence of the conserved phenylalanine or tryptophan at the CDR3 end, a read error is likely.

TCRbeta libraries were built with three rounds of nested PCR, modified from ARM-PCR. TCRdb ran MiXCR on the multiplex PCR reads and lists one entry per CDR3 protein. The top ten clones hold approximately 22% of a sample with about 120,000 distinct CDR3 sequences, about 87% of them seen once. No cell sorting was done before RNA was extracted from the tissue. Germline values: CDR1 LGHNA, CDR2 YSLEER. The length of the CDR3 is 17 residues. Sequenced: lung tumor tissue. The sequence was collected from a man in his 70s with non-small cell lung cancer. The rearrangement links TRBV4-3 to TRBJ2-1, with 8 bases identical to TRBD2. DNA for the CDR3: TGCGCCAGGAGCCAAGACCCAGCGGGAGCTGAATACAATGAGCAGTTCACC. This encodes CARSQDPAGAEYNEQFT.